One and the same sample provided the 26 T cell receptor beta chains below, sequenced in a study of lymphopenia after photon versus proton radiotherapy. Clones were read by immunoSEQ multiplex PCR, and TCRdb kept only the in-frame ones, dropping some. The sample holds around 20,000 clones, about 89% seen once. The input for sequencing was peripheral blood, taken from a patient treated with photon-based radiotherapy. The receptors were gathered from a man aged 60 to 69 with pancreatic cancer.

This sequence joins TRBV30 and TRBJ1-3; 11 bases fit TRBD1. The CDR3 sequence is 18 residues long. V was clipped by 5 bases and J by 0 bases; unmatched bases: 12. Germline V gene sequence: CDR1 GTSNPN, CDR2 SVGIG (reference sequence). This CDR3 reads CAWSGTGGSSGSGNTIYF. The CDR3 DNA sequence: TGTGCCTGGTCCGGGACAGGGGGATCTTCTGGCTCTGGAAACACCATATATTTT. Supplemented by reference TRBV30 and TRBJ1-3, the full variable domain reads SQTIHQWPATLVQPVGSPLSLECTVEGTSNPNLYWYRQAAGRGLQLLFYSVGIGQISSEVPQNLSASRPQDRQFILSSKKLLLSDSGFYLCAWSGTGGSSGSGNTIYFGEGSWLTVV.

The chain combines TRBV6-6 with TRBJ2-7, with D possibly TRBD2 on 5 matching bases. Germline V gene lookup returns CDR1 MNHNY and CDR2 SVGAGI (reference sequence). V lost 3 bases and J lost 5, with 11 bases in between. CDR3 size: 13 residues. CDR3 sequence reads: CASSYRSTNEQYF. The CDR3, as DNA: TGTGCCAGCAGTTATAGGTCGACTAACGAGCAGTACTTC.

The gene calls are TRBV10-3 and TRBJ2-3; D is possibly TRBD2 (6 bases). The V end was cut by 2 bases, the J end by 1 base, with 10 bases between. CDR1 and CDR2 from the germline V gene are ENHRY and SYGVKD. CDR3 length equals 15 residues. CDR3 sequence: CAISEAGFRTDTQYF. CDR3 DNA sequence: TGTGCCATCAGTGAGGCGGGATTTCGCACAGATACGCAGTATTTT.

This clone was picked up a small number of times. The chain uses TRBV19 and TRBJ1-1, with a weak D call TRBD1 (6 bases). V lost 6 bases, J lost 1 base, and 15 bases lay in between. The CDR3 has 15 residues. Germline CDR1 reads LNHDA; CDR2 reads SQIVND (reference sequence). The CDR3 DNA reads TGTGCCAGTAGAATAAATGGGGGGGCGAACACTGAAGCTTTCTTT. It codes for CASRINGGANTEAFF. Drawing the rest from reference TRBV19 and TRBJ1-1, the complete variable domain is DGGITQSPKYLFRKEGQNVTLSCEQNLNHDAMYWYRQDPGQGLRLIYYSQIVNDFQKGDIAEGYSVSREKKESFPLTVTSAQKNPTAFYLCASRINGGANTEAFFGQGTRLTVV.

The V call is TRBV7-9, the J call TRBJ1-6; D perhaps matches TRBD1 (5 bases). Trimming cost V 2 bases and J 9 bases, with 11 bases left between them. The germline V gene has CDR1 SEHNR and CDR2 FQNEAQ (reference sequence). The CDR3 extends over 14 amino acids. DNA for the CDR3: TGTGCCAGCAGCTTACAAGGGACTTCTTCACCCCTCCACTTT. Protein sequence: CASSLQGTSSPLHF.

The V call is TRBV7-3, the J call TRBJ2-2, with D hard to call. This CDR3 contains 13 residues. Germline assignment: CDR1 SGHTA and CDR2 FQGTGA. Deletions cut 4 bases from V and 4 bases from J, with 7 bases between. CDR3 DNA sequence: TGTGCCAGCAGCTCCTCTACCACCGGGGAGCTGTTTTTT. Translated, it gives CASSSSTTGELFF.

The chain uses TRBV5-6 and TRBJ2-7; D may be TRBD1 (5 bases). Germline lookup yields CDR1 SGHDT and CDR2 YYEEEE. V was pared by 0 bases and J by 5 bases, with 12 bases between. The length of the CDR3 is 14 residues. CDR3 protein: CASSLEAGSDEQYF. The CDR3 nucleotides are TGTGCCAGCAGCTTGGAGGCAGGGTCGGACGAGCAGTACTTC.

The V gene is TRBV30, the J gene TRBJ1-5, with TRBD1 identical over 9 bases. CDR3 size: 14 residues. V was clipped by 2 bases and J by 7 bases; unmatched bases: 6. Germline V lookup: CDR1 GTSNPN, CDR2 SVGIG (reference sequence). As DNA, the CDR3 is TGTGCCTGGAGTTATCAAACAGGGGGCCAGCCCCAGCATTTT. It translates to CAWSYQTGGQPQHF.

The chain has TRBV6-4 and TRBJ2-3, with D possibly being TRBD2 (6 bases). There are 16 residues in the CDR3. Germline V gene sequence: CDR1 MRHNA, CDR2 SNTAGT. Trimming stripped 3 bases from V and 0 bases from J, with 13 bases between. CDR3 bases: TGTGCCAGCAGTGATGCCGCTGGGGGGAGCACAGATACGCAGTATTTT. This encodes CASSDAAGGSTDTQYF.

V and J are TRBV9 and TRBJ1-4; no firm D call. Trimming stripped 0 bases from V and 8 bases from J, with 11 bases between. The CDR3 extends over 14 amino acids. Germline CDR1 and CDR2: SGDLS and YYNGEE. CDR3 sequence reads: CASSVDKGSEKLFF. DNA of the CDR3: TGTGCCAGCAGCGTAGATAAGGGATCGGAAAAACTGTTTTTT. Variable domain in full (rest from reference TRBV9 and TRBJ1-4): DSGVTQTPKHLITATGQRVTLRCSPRSGDLSVYWYQQSLDQGLQFLIQYYNGEERAKGNILERFSAQQFPDLHSELNLSSLELGDSALYFCASSVDKGSEKLFFGSGTQLSVL.

This clone has more than one count but fewer than ten. The chain joins TRBV27 to TRBJ1-6; 7 positions agree with TRBD1. This CDR3 spans 16 amino acids. V dropped 3 bases and J dropped 3; count of bases not matched to a gene: 5. The germline V gene encodes CDR1 MNHEY and CDR2 SMNVEV (reference sequence). CDR3 in DNA: TGTGCCAGCAGTTTGGGTGACAGGGACTATAATTCACCCCTCCACTTT. Its protein is CASSLGDRDYNSPLHF.

Only a few counts were recorded for this clone. The V call is TRBV25-1, the J call TRBJ2-3; D ambiguous. V was pared by 5 bases and J by 2 bases, with 11 bases between. The germline CDR1 and CDR2 sequences are MGHDK and SYGVNS. This CDR3 region has 14 residues. CDR3 amino acids: CASSFSRATDTQYF. The CDR3 region has the DNA TGTGCCAGCAGTTTTTCTAGGGCCACAGATACGCAGTATTTT.

The V gene is TRBV14, the J gene TRBJ2-7; D may be TRBD1 or TRBD2 (7 bases each). Per germline, CDR1 SGHDN and CDR2 FVKESK. The V gene lost 0 bases and the J gene lost 6 bases, with 18 bases spanning the gap. The CDR3 is made up of 16 amino acids. The CDR3 protein is CASSQEGGTARTEQYF. The CDR3 coding sequence is TGTGCCAGCAGCCAAGAGGGGGGGACAGCGAGGACCGAGCAGTACTTC. Using reference TRBV14 and TRBJ2-7 for the parts outside the CDR3, the full variable domain is EAGVTQFPSHSVIEKGQTVTLRCDPISGHDNLYWYRRVMGKEIKFLLHFVKESKQDESGMPNNRFLAERTGGTYSTLKVQPAELEDSGVYFCASSQEGGTARTEQYFGPGTRLTVT.

V usage is TRBV9 and J usage is TRBJ1-2; possibly TRBD1 for D (5 bases). The CDR3 totals 13 residues. Between the trimmed V and J ends, which lost 3 bases and 4 bases, there was a span of 10 bases. CDR1 is SGDLS, CDR2 YYNGEE, per germline. The CDR3 reads CASSGGSRYGYTF. The CDR3 coding sequence is TGTGCCAGCAGCGGGGGCAGTCGCTATGGCTACACCTTC. The variable domain in full, with the rest retrieved from reference TRBV9 and TRBJ1-2, is DSGVTQTPKHLITATGQRVTLRCSPRSGDLSVYWYQQSLDQGLQFLIQYYNGEERAKGNILERFSAQQFPDLHSELNLSSLELGDSALYFCASSGGSRYGYTFGSGTRLTVV.

V is TRBV27 and J is TRBJ2-6, with 8 bases matching TRBD1. The V gene end was trimmed by 4 bases and the J gene end by 0 bases; junction bases not matched to a gene: 11. The germline V gene encodes CDR1 MNHEY and CDR2 SMNVEV (reference sequence). CDR3 length equals 19 residues. The CDR3 bases are TGTGCCAGCAGTTACACGACAGGGGTCGTCGGCTCTGGGGCCAACGTCCTGACTTTC. It translates to CASSYTTGVVGSGANVLTF.

This chain uses TRBV4-3 with TRBJ1-6; D unresolved. Germline values: CDR1 LGHNA, CDR2 YSLEER. This CDR3 is 16 amino acids long. V was trimmed by 0 bases and J by 6 bases, leaving 12 bases between them. This CDR3 reads CASSQEPIYSNSPLHF. The CDR3 coding sequence is TGCGCCAGCAGCCAAGAGCCGATATACTCTAATTCACCCCTCCACTTT.

This rearrangement joins TRBV19 to TRBJ2-7, with 8 bases that match TRBD1. The CDR3 sequence is 14 residues long. CDR1 LNHDA and CDR2 SQIVND come from the germline V gene (reference sequence). V lost 4 bases, J lost 5 bases, and 7 bases stayed unmatched. CDR3 loop: CASSTRQGRHEQYF. DNA for the CDR3: TGTGCCAGTAGTACTCGACAGGGGAGACACGAGCAGTACTTC. The entire variable domain, with the rest obtained from reference TRBV19 and TRBJ2-7, is as follows: DGGITQSPKYLFRKEGQNVTLSCEQNLNHDAMYWYRQDPGQGLRLIYYSQIVNDFQKGDIAEGYSVSREKKESFPLTVTSAQKNPTAFYLCASSTRQGRHEQYFGPGTRLTVT.

The chain joins TRBV19 to TRBJ2-5, with D tentatively TRBD2 (7 bases). Germline values: CDR1 LNHDA, CDR2 SQIVND (reference sequence). The length of the CDR3 is 15 residues. Trimming pared 8 bases from V and 5 bases from J, leaving 21 bases between. CDR3: CASSAPGGRRETQYF. In DNA, the CDR3 is TGTGCCAGTTCCGCCCCCGGGGGGCGCAGGGAGACCCAGTACTTC.

The chain links TRBV6-5 to TRBJ2-3, with TRBD1 identical over 8 bases. From germline, CDR1 is MNHEY and CDR2 SVGAGI. The CDR3 contains 15 residues. V trimming: 6 bases; J trimming: 6 bases; junction bases outside the gene matches: 11. The DNA of the CDR3 is TGTGCCAGCAGGTCGACAGGGGTCCATGACGATACGCAGTATTTT. Translating gives CASRSTGVHDDTQYF.

In its sample, this clone was seen once. The chain carries TRBV7-6 and TRBJ2-5; D gene unclear. The CDR3 length is 12 residues. Per the germline V gene, CDR1 is SGHVS and CDR2 is FNYEAQ. Trimming took 4 bases from V and 7 from J, leaving 10 bases between them. In DNA, the CDR3 is TGTGCCAGCAGCTCGCTAACTGGGACCCAGTACTTC. Its protein is CASSSLTGTQYF.

V is TRBV18 and J is TRBJ2-7; 11 nucleotides match TRBD2. The V and J ends lost 0 bases and 3 bases, in that order; junction bases with no gene match: 4. Germline assignment: CDR1 KGHSH and CDR2 LQKENI. The CDR3 covers 16 residues. The CDR3 DNA reads as TGTGCCAGCTCACCACCCGCTAGCGGGGGGCTCTACGAGCAGTACTTC. Its translation is CASSPPASGGLYEQYF.

This clone was recorded once. This chain joins TRBV5-1 and TRBJ2-7; D perhaps matches TRBD1 (5 bases). Trimming cost V 3 bases and J 2 bases, with 9 bases left between them. Germline V gives CDR1 SGHRS, CDR2 YFSETQ. This CDR3 region has 13 residues. CDR3 nucleotide sequence: TGCGCCAGCAGCTCCGCCAGGGCCTACGAGCAGTACTTC. This translates into CASSSARAYEQYF.

This clone was seen once. The rearrangement links TRBV27 to TRBJ1-4; a possible D gene is TRBD1 (6 bases). V gave up 5 bases and J gave up 3 bases, with 13 bases separating them. This CDR3 region has 15 residues. Per the germline V gene, CDR1 is MNHEY and CDR2 is SMNVEV (reference sequence). Written as DNA, the CDR3 is TGTGCCAGCAGTGCCCACAGGGATCCTAATGAAAAACTGTTTTTT. Translation: CASSAHRDPNEKLFF.

The rearrangement joins TRBV27 to TRBJ2-7, with 8 bases lining up with TRBD1. With 0 bases clipped from V and 2 bases from J, the junction kept 3 bases outside the gene matches. CDR1 is MNHEY, CDR2 SMNVEV, per germline (reference sequence). The CDR3 runs to 15 residues. The chain's CDR3 is CASSLSWTGPYEQYF. CDR3 bases: TGTGCCAGCAGTTTATCATGGACAGGGCCCTACGAGCAGTACTTC.

The V gene is TRBV4-1, the J gene TRBJ1-3; no reliable D call. V was clipped by 1 base and J by 0 bases, with 10 bases between them. This CDR3 has 16 residues. The germline V gene has CDR1 MGHRA and CDR2 YSYEKL. This chain's CDR3 is CASSQAGGYSGNTIYF. The CDR3 DNA reads as TGCGCCAGCAGCCAAGCGGGCGGCTACTCTGGAAACACCATATATTTT.

The J gene is TRBJ2-1, the V gene TRBV6-6; 12 nucleotides line up with TRBD2. CDR3 length: 16 residues. Trimming cost V 6 bases and J 5 bases; bases outside gene matches: 8. Germline assignment: CDR1 MNHNY and CDR2 SVGAGI (reference sequence). The CDR3 DNA sequence: TGTGCCAGCAGACTATCCGGACTAGCGGGGAACAATGAGCAGTTCTTC. It encodes CASRLSGLAGNNEQFF.